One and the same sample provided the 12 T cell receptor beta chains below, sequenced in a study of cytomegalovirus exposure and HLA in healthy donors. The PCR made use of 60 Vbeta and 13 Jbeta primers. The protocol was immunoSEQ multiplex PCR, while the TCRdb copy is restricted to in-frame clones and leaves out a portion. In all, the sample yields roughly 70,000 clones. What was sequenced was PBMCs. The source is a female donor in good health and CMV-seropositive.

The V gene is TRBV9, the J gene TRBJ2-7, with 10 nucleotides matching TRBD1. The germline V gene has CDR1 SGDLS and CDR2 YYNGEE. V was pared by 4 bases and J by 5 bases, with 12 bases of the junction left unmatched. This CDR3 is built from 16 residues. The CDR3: CASSLRRGQGFDEQYF. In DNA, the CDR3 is TGTGCCAGCAGCTTAAGGCGGGGACAGGGGTTCGACGAGCAGTACTTC.

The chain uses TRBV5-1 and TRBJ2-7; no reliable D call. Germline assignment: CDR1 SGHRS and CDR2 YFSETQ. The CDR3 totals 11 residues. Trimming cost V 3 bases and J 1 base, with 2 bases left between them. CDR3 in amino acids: CASSSSYEQYF. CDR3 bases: TGCGCCAGCAGCTCGTCCTACGAGCAGTACTTC.

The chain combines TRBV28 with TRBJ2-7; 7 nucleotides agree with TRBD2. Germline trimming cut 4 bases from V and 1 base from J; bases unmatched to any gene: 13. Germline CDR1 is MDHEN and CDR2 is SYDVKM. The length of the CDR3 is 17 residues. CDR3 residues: CASSSDWLTSESYEQYF. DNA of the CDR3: TGTGCCAGCAGTTCCGACTGGCTCACTAGCGAGTCCTACGAGCAGTACTTC.

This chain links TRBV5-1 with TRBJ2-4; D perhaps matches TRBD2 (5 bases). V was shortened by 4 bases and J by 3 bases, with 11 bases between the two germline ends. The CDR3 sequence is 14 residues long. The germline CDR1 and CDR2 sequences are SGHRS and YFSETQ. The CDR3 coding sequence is TGCGCCAGCAGCGGTAGCGACGGCAAAAACATTCAGTACTTC. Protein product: CASSGSDGKNIQYF.

The CDR3 sequence is CASSPWTAGRTDTQYF. CDR3 DNA: TGTGCCAGCAGCCCGTGGACAGCGGGGAGGACAGATACGCAGTATTTT. The chain joins TRBV7-2 to TRBJ2-3; D might be TRBD2 (7 bases). CDR1 is SGHTA and CDR2 is FQGNSA in the germline V gene. The CDR3 runs 16 residues. V lost 5 bases and J 3 bases, leaving 18 bases between the germline ends.

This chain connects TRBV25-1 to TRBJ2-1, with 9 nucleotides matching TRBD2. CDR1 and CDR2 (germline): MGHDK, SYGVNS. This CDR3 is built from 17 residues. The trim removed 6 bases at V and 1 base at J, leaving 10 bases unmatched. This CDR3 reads CASSARGTSLSYNEQFF. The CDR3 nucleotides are TGTGCCAGCAGCGCACGGGGGACTAGCCTTTCCTACAATGAGCAGTTCTTC.

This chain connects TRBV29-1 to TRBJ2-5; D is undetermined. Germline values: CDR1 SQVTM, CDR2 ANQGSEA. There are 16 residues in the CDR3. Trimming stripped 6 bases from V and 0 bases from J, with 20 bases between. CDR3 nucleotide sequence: TGCAGCGTAAAAGGCGGCGAGCGCAAAGACCAAGAGACCCAGTACTTC. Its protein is CSVKGGERKDQETQYF.

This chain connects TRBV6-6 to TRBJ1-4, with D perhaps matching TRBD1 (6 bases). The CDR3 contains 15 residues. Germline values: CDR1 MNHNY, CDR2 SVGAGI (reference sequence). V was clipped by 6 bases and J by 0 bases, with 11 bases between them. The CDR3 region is CASSRTDSTNEKLFF. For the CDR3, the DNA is TGTGCCAGCAGCCGGACAGATTCAACTAATGAAAAACTGTTTTTT.

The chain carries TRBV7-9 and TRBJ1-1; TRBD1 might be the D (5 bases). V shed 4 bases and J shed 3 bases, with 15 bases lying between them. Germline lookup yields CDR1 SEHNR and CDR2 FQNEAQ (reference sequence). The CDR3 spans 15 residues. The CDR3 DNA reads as TGTGCCAGCAGCTCCAAATCCGTAGGGGACACTGAAGCTTTCTTT. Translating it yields CASSSKSVGDTEAFF. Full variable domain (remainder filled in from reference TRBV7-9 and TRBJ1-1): DTGVSQNPRHKITKRGQNVTFRCDPISEHNRLYWYRQTLGQGPEFLTYFQNEAQLEKSRLLSDRFSAERPKGSFSTLEIQRTEQGDSAMYLCASSSKSVGDTEAFFGQGTRLTVV.

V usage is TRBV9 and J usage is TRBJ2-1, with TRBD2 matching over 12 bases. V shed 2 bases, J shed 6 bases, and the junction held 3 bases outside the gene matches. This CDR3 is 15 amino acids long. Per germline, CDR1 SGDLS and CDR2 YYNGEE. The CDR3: CASSVSSGRGNEQFF. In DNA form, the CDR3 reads TGTGCCAGCAGCGTCTCTAGCGGGAGGGGCAATGAGCAGTTCTTC. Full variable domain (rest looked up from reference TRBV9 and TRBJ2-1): DSGVTQTPKHLITATGQRVTLRCSPRSGDLSVYWYQQSLDQGLQFLIQYYNGEERAKGNILERFSAQQFPDLHSELNLSSLELGDSALYFCASSVSSGRGNEQFFGPGTRLTVL.

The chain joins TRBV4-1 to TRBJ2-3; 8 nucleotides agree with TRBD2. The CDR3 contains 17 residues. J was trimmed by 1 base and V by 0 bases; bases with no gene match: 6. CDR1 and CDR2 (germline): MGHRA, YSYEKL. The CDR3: CASSQDQGLARTDTQYF. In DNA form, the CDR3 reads TGCGCCAGCAGCCAAGATCAAGGACTAGCACGCACAGATACGCAGTATTTT.

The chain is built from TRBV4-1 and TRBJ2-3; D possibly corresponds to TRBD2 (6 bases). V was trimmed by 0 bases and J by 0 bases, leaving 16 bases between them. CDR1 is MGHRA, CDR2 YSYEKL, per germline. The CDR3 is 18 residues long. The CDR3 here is CASSQDLGRGPSTDTQYF. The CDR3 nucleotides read TGCGCCAGCAGCCAAGATCTGGGGCGGGGACCTAGCACAGATACGCAGTATTTT.